This entry lists 23 T cell receptor beta chains sequenced from one sample in a study of cytomegalovirus exposure and HLA in healthy donors. Both 60 Vbeta primers and 13 Jbeta primers went into the PCR. Here immunoSEQ multiplex PCR was the method, and the copy in TCRdb shows in-frame clones only, minus some. The data show about 180,000 clones, around 80% seen once. The specimen sequenced was PBMCs. These receptors all come from a female donor in good health and CMV-seronegative.

The J gene is TRBJ2-3, the V gene TRBV29-1, with 7 nucleotides matching TRBD2. The trim removed 4 bases at V and 2 bases at J, leaving 6 bases unmatched. This CDR3 region has 14 residues. Germline CDR1 and CDR2: SQVTM and ANQGSEA. The CDR3 coding sequence is TGCAGCGTTGGGGGGGGGACCCTCACAGATACGCAGTATTTT. It translates to CSVGGGTLTDTQYF.

A word on this clone: Germline and junction disagree at one end, which may indicate a read error. J is TRBJ2-1 and V is TRBV10-2; TRBD1 agrees at 9 bases. This CDR3 contains 14 residues. The germline V gene encodes CDR1 WSHSY and CDR2 SAAADI. The CDR3: CTSLTGGAYNEQFF. In DNA, the CDR3 is TGCACCAGCTTAACAGGGGGCGCCTACAATGAGCAGTTCTTC.

The chain uses TRBV5-5 and TRBJ2-6, with 11 bases that match TRBD1. The CDR3 totals 20 residues. The J segment lost 4 bases and the V segment lost 1 base, leaving 13 bases of the junction unmatched. CDR1 is SGHKS, CDR2 YYEKEE, per germline (reference sequence). This CDR3 reads CASSLTWDRGRLGGANVLTF. CDR3 DNA sequence: TGTGCCAGCAGCTTGACTTGGGACAGGGGGAGGCTTGGCGGGGCCAACGTCCTGACTTTC.

This clone was counted between two and nine times. The chain has TRBV5-1 and TRBJ2-3; 7 positions agree with TRBD1. CDR1 is SGHRS and CDR2 is YFSETQ in the germline V gene. The CDR3 is made up of 17 amino acids. Trimming removed 3 bases from V and 0 bases from J; junction bases left unmatched: 10. CDR3 sequence (DNA): TGCGCCAGCAGCTCGATTAGGACAGGACCTAGCACAGATACGCAGTATTTT. This sequence encodes CASSSIRTGPSTDTQYF.

The chain carries TRBV11-2 and TRBJ2-7; TRBD1 matches at 9 bases. From germline, CDR1 is SGHAT and CDR2 FQNNGV. Trimming at V came to 5 bases and at J to 5 bases, leaving 4 bases not matched to a gene. This CDR3 has 13 residues. The CDR3 bases are TGTGCCAGCAGCCCGGGGACAGGGAACGAGCAGTACTTC. Its translation: CASSPGTGNEQYF.

This chain connects TRBV6-4 to TRBJ1-2, with 8 bases lining up with TRBD1. Germline trimming cut 0 bases from V and 6 bases from J; bases unmatched to any gene: 9. The CDR3 covers 16 residues. Germline V gives CDR1 MRHNA, CDR2 SNTAGT. As DNA, the CDR3 is TGTGCCAGCAGTGACTCCCCGACAGGGGAGAGGGATGGCTACACCTTC. It yields the protein CASSDSPTGERDGYTF.

The chain has TRBV5-8 and TRBJ1-2; D call uncertain. Germline values: CDR1 SGHTS, CDR2 YDEGEE. Trimming left V 0 bases short and J 5 bases short, with 20 bases between. The CDR3 consists of 17 residues. The DNA of the CDR3 is TGTGCCAGCAGCTTGGCCGTGGGAGTAGGAAAGAAATATGGCTACACCTTC. This translates into CASSLAVGVGKKYGYTF.

The chain combines TRBV7-3 with TRBJ2-7; 10 positions agree with TRBD2. CDR3 length equals 15 residues. The J segment lost 4 bases and the V segment lost 2 bases, leaving 5 bases of the junction unmatched. Germline V gene sequence: CDR1 SGHTA, CDR2 FQGTGA. The CDR3: CASSLGSGGAYEQYF. The CDR3 nucleotides read TGTGCCAGCAGCTTAGGGAGCGGGGGGGCTTACGAGCAGTACTTC.

This chain joins TRBV5-3 and TRBJ2-3, with 11 bases that match TRBD1. TRBV5-3 is an open reading frame, and its role is uncertain. The V and J ends lost 7 bases and 2 bases, in that order; junction bases with no gene match: 3. The CDR3 is made up of 14 amino acids. The CDR3 nucleotides are TGTGCCAGAGGGACAGGGGGTACCACAGATACGCAGTATTTT. Its protein product is CARGTGGTTDTQYF.

The chain carries TRBV4-3 and TRBJ1-1; TRBD1 agrees at 7 bases. V was clipped by 0 bases and J by 7 bases; unmatched bases: 5. Looked up from germline, CDR1 is LGHNA and CDR2 is YSLEER. The CDR3 runs 14 residues. CDR3 nucleotides: TGCGCCAGCAGCCAAGAGGAGGGGGCCCGTGAAGCTTTCTTT. The encoded protein is CASSQEEGAREAFF.

The J gene is TRBJ2-1, the V gene TRBV5-6; 9 positions match TRBD2. The V gene end was trimmed by 2 bases and the J gene end by 4 bases; junction bases not matched to a gene: 4. The length of the CDR3 is 15 residues. Germline-derived CDR1 and CDR2 are SGHDT and YYEEEE. This CDR3 is CASSFGAGGYNEQFF. CDR3 nucleotides: TGTGCCAGCAGCTTTGGAGCGGGGGGTTACAATGAGCAGTTCTTC.

This clone has only a few counts. The chain is built from TRBV4-1 and TRBJ2-2; TRBD2 matches 11 bases. The CDR3 is 16 amino acids. CDR1 is MGHRA and CDR2 is YSYEKL in the germline V gene. The V segment lost 1 base and the J segment 9 bases; nucleotides outside the gene matches: 7. This CDR3 is CASSQVMTSGNRELFF. CDR3 nucleotides: TGCGCCAGCAGCCAAGTTATGACTAGCGGGAACCGGGAGCTGTTTTTT.

The chain carries TRBV6-5 and TRBJ1-1, with 7 bases aligning to TRBD1. CDR1 MNHEY and CDR2 SVGAGI come from the germline V gene. Unmatched junction bases numbered 7, after V lost 5 bases and J lost 1 base. The CDR3 runs to 15 residues. The DNA for the CDR3 is TGTGCCAGCAGTACCCTACAGGGGACGAACACTGAAGCTTTCTTT. It is translated as CASSTLQGTNTEAFF.

The gene calls are TRBV19 and TRBJ2-5, with 10 bases aligning to TRBD2. The CDR3 loop spans 14 amino acids. Trimming took 5 bases from V and 4 from J; bases not matched to a gene: 4. From germline, CDR1 is LNHDA and CDR2 SQIVND (reference sequence). CDR3 in DNA: TGTGCCAGTAGTTCCCGGACTAGCGGAGAGACCCAGTACTTC. Its translation is CASSSRTSGETQYF.

This clone has only a few counts. This sequence joins TRBV27 and TRBJ2-5; 7 bases match TRBD1. The CDR3 loop spans 16 amino acids. After removal of 4 bases from V and 5 bases from J, the junction contained 13 bases not matched to a gene. The germline V gene encodes CDR1 MNHEY and CDR2 SMNVEV (reference sequence). CDR3 coding DNA: TGTGCCAGCAGTTCCCACCAAAAGACAGGGCGGGAGACCCAGTACTTC. Its translation: CASSSHQKTGRETQYF.

This clone was seen just once. This chain joins TRBV7-2 and TRBJ2-1; TRBD2 is a possible D gene (6 bases). Germline values: CDR1 SGHTA, CDR2 FQGNSA. The CDR3 contains 15 residues. V dropped 2 bases and J dropped 8 bases, with 16 bases sitting between them. CDR3 region: CASSLLTRFSDEQFF. CDR3 nucleotides: TGTGCCAGCAGCTTATTGACTAGATTTTCGGATGAGCAGTTCTTC.

This sequence joins TRBV5-1 and TRBJ1-4, with TRBD1 as a possible D gene (6 bases). Germline V gene data show CDR1 as SGHRS and CDR2 as YFSETQ. This CDR3 is 14 amino acids long. V lost 0 bases to trimming and J lost 6 bases, with 9 bases between them. The CDR3, as DNA: TGCGCCAGCAGCTTGGGCAGGGGCGATGAAAAACTGTTTTTT. Translating it yields CASSLGRGDEKLFF.

This clone was detected once. The J gene is TRBJ2-1, the V gene TRBV10-3; 9 bases map to TRBD1. Germline lookup yields CDR1 ENHRY and CDR2 SYGVKD. The CDR3 runs 15 residues. V gave up 2 bases and J gave up 4 bases; unmatched junction bases: 3. CDR3 sequence reads: CAISEPGQGYNEQFF. Here the CDR3 DNA reads TGTGCCATCAGTGAGCCGGGACAGGGATACAATGAGCAGTTCTTC.

This clone appeared once. V and J are TRBV27 and TRBJ2-5, with D possibly matching TRBD1 (6 bases). This CDR3 is built from 14 residues. Germline assignment: CDR1 MNHEY and CDR2 SMNVEV (reference sequence). Trimming stripped 1 base from V and 5 bases from J, with 11 bases between. The CDR3 here is CASSLYGRGETQYF. The CDR3 nucleotides are TGTGCCAGCAGTTTATACGGCAGGGGTGAGACCCAGTACTTC.

The chain links TRBV6-6 to TRBJ2-7; 9 bases are shared with TRBD1. CDR3 length: 16 amino acids. The V gene's germline CDR1 is MNHNY and CDR2 SVGAGI (reference sequence). Trimming took 5 bases from V and 0 from J; bases not matched to a gene: 8. The CDR3 bases are TGTGCCAGCAGTCGCCCGGACAGGGGCAGCTCCTACGAGCAGTACTTC. Protein: CASSRPDRGSSYEQYF.

This clone was detected a few times. The chain has TRBV6-6 and TRBJ1-5; D uncertain. V was pared by 5 bases and J by 4 bases, with 9 bases between. The germline CDR1 and CDR2 sequences are MNHNY and SVGAGI (reference sequence). CDR3 size: 13 residues. Written as DNA, the CDR3 is TGTGCCAGCAGTCGGACTGAGAATCAGCCCCAGCATTTT. Residues: CASSRTENQPQHF.

This clone turned up a few times. The CDR3 protein is CASQGGRNSPLHF. The CDR3, as DNA: TGTGCTTCGCAAGGAGGGCGTAATTCACCCCTCCACTTT. The chain recombines TRBV30 with TRBJ1-6; no clear D. CDR3 length: 13 amino acids. Germline V gives CDR1 GTSNPN, CDR2 SVGIG (reference sequence).

The chain links TRBV30 to TRBJ1-1; 8 bases align to TRBD1. Germline values: CDR1 GTSNPN, CDR2 SVGIG (reference sequence). The junction had 7 bases not matched to a gene; V was cut back by 8 bases and J by 5 bases. CDR3 length: 12 amino acids. CDR3 in DNA: TGTGCCGCCACAGGGGGGTGGACTGAAGCTTTCTTT. Translation gives CAATGGWTEAFF. Full variable domain (remainder filled in from reference TRBV30 and TRBJ1-1): SQTIHQWPATLVQPVGSPLSLECTVEGTSNPNLYWYRQAAGRGLQLLFYSVGIGQISSEVPQNLSASRPQDRQFILSSKKLLLSDSGFYLCAATGGWTEAFFGQGTRLTVV.